One and the same sample provided the 16 T cell receptor beta chains below, sequenced in a study of T cell changes during pregnancy in multiple sclerosis. Repertoires were generated with immunoSEQ multiplex PCR, while TCRdb's copy carries only in-frame clones and drops some. The profile shows tens of thousands of clones, approximately 90% of them singletons. The sequences come from CD8+ T cells from peripheral blood mononuclear cells, collected in the third trimester of pregnancy. The receptors originated from a female donor with multiple sclerosis, enrolled in a pregnancy study.

J is TRBJ1-2 and V is TRBV11-1; no definite D call. V gave up 4 bases and J gave up 4 bases, with 16 bases separating them. This CDR3 comprises 15 residues. Germline V gene data show CDR1 as SGHAT and CDR2 as FQDESV (reference sequence). The CDR3 loop is CASSSTFPRGYGYTF. The CDR3, as DNA: TGTGCCAGCAGCTCCACTTTCCCGCGGGGCTATGGCTACACCTTC.

The chain has TRBV7-6 and TRBJ1-1; D uncertain. Germline CDR1 and CDR2: SGHVS and FNYEAQ. Trimming stripped 11 bases from V and 5 bases from J, with 12 bases between. CDR3 size: 11 residues. The CDR3 region has the DNA TGTGCCCTTACGACGGGGACTGAAGCTTTCTTT. Residues: CALTTGTEAFF.

The DNA of the CDR3 is TGTGCCAGCTCCCCGGGACAGGGTATCACCTACGAGCAGTACTTC. Protein product: CASSPGQGITYEQYF. The V gene is TRBV5-6, the J gene TRBJ2-7, with 9 bases identical to TRBD1. V trimming: 7 bases; J trimming: 2 bases; junction bases outside the gene matches: 10. CDR3 size: 15 residues. CDR1 is SGHDT and CDR2 is YYEEEE in the germline V gene.

This clone was observed once. The V and J genes are TRBV7-9 and TRBJ1-2; TRBD1 aligns across 11 bases. V shed 6 bases and J 3 bases; nucleotides not matched to a gene: 3. The CDR3 spans 14 residues. CDR1 is SEHNR and CDR2 is FQNEAQ in the germline V gene (reference sequence). The CDR3 sequence: CASRGGQGDYGYTF. CDR3 DNA: TGTGCCAGCAGAGGGGGACAGGGGGACTATGGCTACACCTTC. Using reference TRBV7-9 and TRBJ1-2 for the parts outside the CDR3, the full variable domain is DTGVSQNPRHKITKRGQNVTFRCDPISEHNRLYWYRQTLGQGPEFLTYFQNEAQLEKSRLLSDRFSAERPKGSFSTLEIQRTEQGDSAMYLCASRGGQGDYGYTFGSGTRLTVV.

The chain links TRBV5-4 to TRBJ1-2; D call uncertain. V was cut by 4 bases and J by 4 bases, with 14 bases left in between. The CDR3 has 14 residues. Germline assignment: CDR1 SGHNT and CDR2 YYREEE (reference sequence). CDR3 loop: CASSASDGFYGYTF. The CDR3 DNA reads as TGTGCCAGCAGCGCTAGCGACGGCTTCTATGGCTACACCTTC.

The chain is built from TRBV29-1 and TRBJ1-5; TRBD1 aligns across 8 bases. Germline lookup yields CDR1 SQVTM and CDR2 ANQGSEA. The V and J ends lost 0 bases and 11 bases, in that order; junction bases with no gene match: 12. The CDR3 contains 15 residues. The CDR3 bases are TGCAGCGTTGAAGATATAACAGGGGGGATGAGGGCCCAGCATTTT. Protein sequence: CSVEDITGGMRAQHF.

The genes are TRBV6-4 and TRBJ2-1; 9 positions match TRBD1. V shed 6 bases, J shed 10 bases, and the junction held 10 bases outside the gene matches. CDR3 size: 14 residues. The germline V gene has CDR1 MRHNA and CDR2 SNTAGT. DNA of the CDR3: TGTGCCAGCAGCGGGGGACAGGGTAGCGGCGAGCAGTTCTTC. Its protein product is CASSGGQGSGEQFF.

The chain's CDR3 is CASSLVYSALVDDYNEQFF. Here the CDR3 DNA reads TGTGCCAGCAGCTTAGTTTACTCCGCTCTAGTTGACGACTACAATGAGCAGTTCTTC. This sequence joins TRBV11-2 and TRBJ2-1; D gene uncertain. Trimming removed 1 base from V and 3 bases from J, with 22 bases in between. CDR3 size: 19 residues. Germline CDR1 is SGHAT and CDR2 is FQNNGV.

The chain is built from TRBV7-8 and TRBJ1-1, with 8 positions matching TRBD1. There are 15 residues in the CDR3. Germline V gene lookup returns CDR1 SGHVS and CDR2 FQNEAQ. Losses at the gene ends were 5 bases for V and 0 bases for J; bases not matched to a gene: 5. The CDR3 DNA sequence: TGTGCCAGCAGCGCCCGGACAGGGTTGAACACTGAAGCTTTCTTT. It yields the protein CASSARTGLNTEAFF. Based on the CDR3 plus reference TRBV7-8 and TRBJ1-1, the full variable domain is GAGVSQSPRYKVAKRGQDVALRCDPISGHVSLFWYQQALGQGPEFLTYFQNEAQLDKSGLPSDRFFAERPEGSVSTLKIQRTQQEDSAVYLCASSARTGLNTEAFFGQGTRLTVV.

As for this clone: One end of the junction fails to match germline, which may point to a read error. The gene calls are TRBV6-5 and TRBJ1-1; D possibly corresponds to TRBD1 (5 bases). Germline V gene sequence: CDR1 MNHEY, CDR2 SVGAGI. This CDR3 is built from 13 residues. The CDR3 DNA reads as TGTGCCAGCAGTAACTCCGGCAGGGCTGAAGCTTTCTTT. Its protein product is CASSNSGRAEAFF.

This chain uses TRBV5-6 with TRBJ2-3, with 8 bases aligning to TRBD2. The CDR3 consists of 14 residues. Trimming took 1 base from V and 5 from J; bases not matched to a gene: 3. The V gene's germline CDR1 is SGHDT and CDR2 YYEEEE. For the CDR3, the DNA is TGTGCCAGCAGCTTGATTCGGGGGGGAGATACGCAGTATTTT. It translates to CASSLIRGGDTQYF.

This chain joins TRBV7-2 and TRBJ2-7; 10 bases are a match to TRBD2. This CDR3 spans 15 amino acids. Germline assignment: CDR1 SGHTA and CDR2 FQGNSA. V shed 3 bases and J 3 bases; nucleotides not matched to a gene: 5. Here the CDR3 reads CASSFYLAGDYEQYF. Written as DNA, the CDR3 is TGTGCCAGCAGCTTCTACCTAGCGGGGGACTACGAGCAGTACTTC.

V is TRBV11-2 and J is TRBJ2-7; D may be TRBD2 (5 bases). Per germline, CDR1 SGHAT and CDR2 FQNNGV. The CDR3 sequence is 12 residues long. The V and J ends lost 11 bases and 4 bases respectively, with 15 bases between them. The CDR3 DNA reads as TGTGCCGCTGGGAAGGGAGTTTACGAGCAGTACTTC. It is translated as CAAGKGVYEQYF.

The rearrangement uses TRBV7-2 and TRBJ2-1; TRBD2 aligns across 8 bases. Germline CDR1 SGHTA, CDR2 FQGNSA. The CDR3 is made up of 16 amino acids. V trimming: 2 bases; J trimming: 4 bases; junction bases outside the gene matches: 7. The CDR3 DNA sequence: TGTGCCAGCAGCTTAAATGGGCGGGGGGCGTACAATGAGCAGTTCTTC. This sequence encodes CASSLNGRGAYNEQFF.

The rearrangement uses TRBV4-3 and TRBJ2-7; the D gene is possibly TRBD1 (6 bases). The CDR3 totals 16 residues. In germline, CDR1 is LGHNA, CDR2 YSLEER. With 2 bases removed from V and 3 bases from J, the gap between germline ends came to 17 bases. The CDR3 is CASSQSSGTGYYEQYF. The CDR3 DNA follows: TGCGCCAGCAGCCAAAGCTCTGGAACAGGGTACTACGAGCAGTACTTC.

The V gene is TRBV9, the J gene TRBJ2-2, with unresolved D. CDR1 is SGDLS and CDR2 is YYNGEE in the germline V gene. Trimming left V 0 bases short and J 7 bases short, with 7 bases between. The CDR3 runs to 13 residues. Here the CDR3 reads CASSVVARGELFF. The CDR3 nucleotides read TGTGCCAGCAGCGTAGTAGCTCGCGGGGAGCTGTTTTTT.